Below, 8 T cell receptor beta chains from the same sample are listed, as sequenced in a study of cytomegalovirus exposure and HLA in healthy donors. The primer mix had 60 Vbeta and 13 Jbeta primers. Clones were read by immunoSEQ multiplex PCR, and TCRdb kept only the in-frame ones, dropping some. The table shows approximately 150,000 clones, with around 80% occurring only once. The sequencing sample was made of PBMCs. Every receptor here comes from a woman between 35 and 50 years old in good health and CMV-seronegative.

The V and J genes are TRBV13 and TRBJ2-5; 10 nucleotides line up with TRBD2. V was pared by 2 bases and J by 4 bases, with 7 bases of the junction left unmatched. The CDR3 extends over 16 amino acids. Germline assignment: CDR1 PRHDT and CDR2 FYEKMQ (reference sequence). CDR3 protein: CASSLTSGIGAETQYF. CDR3 bases: TGTGCCAGCAGCTTAACTAGCGGGATAGGGGCAGAGACCCAGTACTTC.

The chain combines TRBV9 with TRBJ2-1; 8 bases agree with TRBD2. The CDR3 is 14 residues long. Unmatched junction bases numbered 6, after V lost 3 bases and J lost 7 bases. Germline V gene data show CDR1 as SGDLS and CDR2 as YYNGEE. The CDR3 DNA reads TGTGCCAGCAGCGGGACTAGCCTAAGGAATGAGCAGTTCTTC. Amino acid sequence: CASSGTSLRNEQFF.

This sequence joins TRBV15 and TRBJ2-1; 12 bases map to TRBD2. The CDR3 has 18 residues. The germline gives CDR1 LNHNV, CDR2 YYDKDF (reference sequence). V dropped 5 bases and J dropped 2; count of bases not matched to a gene: 10. The CDR3 nucleotides are TGTGCCACCAGCTCCGGGCTAGCGGGAGGGAAGACCTACAATGAGCAGTTCTTC. This translates into CATSSGLAGGKTYNEQFF.

The chain links TRBV6-5 to TRBJ2-1, with TRBD1 as a possible D gene (6 bases). The length of the CDR3 is 13 residues. Trimming removed 5 bases at V and 8 bases at J, with 13 bases between. CDR1 and CDR2 from the germline V gene are MNHEY and SVGAGI. The CDR3 is CASSPRGGDEQFF. CDR3 DNA: TGTGCCAGCAGTCCCAGGGGTGGCGATGAGCAGTTCTTC.

The chain joins TRBV2 to TRBJ2-1; the D is unclear. Between the trimmed V and J ends, which lost 5 bases and 7 bases, there was a span of 9 bases. CDR3 size: 12 residues. Germline-derived CDR1 and CDR2 are SNHLY and FYNNEI. The DNA of the CDR3 is TGTGCCAGCAGTCCCGACATTAATGAGCAGTTCTTC. It is translated as CASSPDINEQFF. The whole variable domain, filled in from reference TRBV2 and TRBJ2-1, reads EPEVTQTPSHQVTQMGQEVILRCVPISNHLYFYWYRQILGQKVEFLVSFYNNEISEKSEIFDDQFSVERPDGSNFTLKIRSTKLEDSAMYFCASSPDINEQFFGPGTRLTVL.

In regard to this clone: Germline is not matched at one junction end, which may reflect a read error. This sequence joins TRBV7-7 and TRBJ2-1; no reliable D call. Germline V CDR1 and CDR2: SSHAT, FNYEAQ (reference sequence). This CDR3 region has 15 residues. CDR3 sequence (DNA): TGTGCTAGCAGCGCGGCTTTCAGCTCCTACAATGAGCAGTTCTTC. Translating it yields CASSAAFSSYNEQFF.

The genes are TRBV6-1 and TRBJ1-2; D call uncertain. V lost 6 bases to trimming and J lost 2 bases, with 10 bases between them. This CDR3 has 13 residues. CDR1 is MNHNS and CDR2 is SASEGT in the germline V gene. In DNA, the CDR3 is TGTGCCAGCAGGAGGGAAGGGAACTATGGCTACACCTTC. It encodes CASRREGNYGYTF.

The chain couples TRBV5-1 to TRBJ1-4; 8 bases fit TRBD1. The V and J ends lost 5 bases and 3 bases, in that order; junction bases with no gene match: 6. The germline gives CDR1 SGHRS, CDR2 YFSETQ. The CDR3 loop spans 15 amino acids. Here the CDR3 DNA reads TGCGCCAGCAGGCCAGGGGGCGAGCCTAATGAAAAACTGTTTTTT. This translates into CASRPGGEPNEKLFF.